These 25 T cell receptor beta chains originate from one sample sequenced in a study of blood T cell repertoires in COVID-19. Method: immunoSEQ multiplex PCR; TCRdb's copy keeps in-frame clones and lacks some. The repertoire has approximately 210,000 clones, about 90% of them found once; the top ten carry 1.2%. Sequencing was done on a sample of peripheral blood. These TCRs come from a young man with acute or convalescent COVID-19.

This clone appeared a few times. V gene TRBV30 combines with J gene TRBJ2-2; possible D gene TRBD1, 5 bases. The CDR3 contains 13 residues. Germline V lookup: CDR1 GTSNPN, CDR2 SVGIG (reference sequence). The V end lost 4 bases, the J end lost 5 bases, and 11 bases lay between the germline ends. CDR3 DNA sequence: TGTGCCTGGACAACTGCAGGGACCGGGGAGCTGTTTTTT. Translation: CAWTTAGTGELFF.

The V call is TRBV19, the J call TRBJ2-3; D gene ambiguous. Trimming cost V 9 bases and J 3 bases, with 13 bases left between them. The CDR3 is made up of 13 amino acids. Germline CDR1 and CDR2: LNHDA and SQIVND (reference sequence). CDR3 coding DNA: TGTGCCAGCTCCCCAGCGCGTACAGATACGCAGTATTTT. It yields the protein CASSPARTDTQYF.

The V gene is TRBV7-3, the J gene TRBJ2-3; 7 bases line up with TRBD2. The CDR3 has 15 amino acids. V was pared by 1 base and J by 5 bases, with 6 bases of the junction left unmatched. Germline V gene lookup returns CDR1 SGHTA and CDR2 FQGTGA. The CDR3 coding sequence is TGTGCCAGCAGCTTAATGGGCGGGGGAATAGATACGCAGTATTTT. It specifies CASSLMGGGIDTQYF.

This chain connects TRBV28 to TRBJ1-1; TRBD1 is a possible D gene (5 bases). This CDR3 is built from 15 residues. CDR1 is MDHEN and CDR2 is SYDVKM in the germline V gene. With 1 base removed from V and 0 bases from J, the gap between germline ends came to 9 bases. The CDR3 nucleotides are TGTGCCAGCAGTTTATTGGGGGGGATGAACACTGAAGCTTTCTTT. It encodes CASSLLGGMNTEAFF.

A few counts support this clone. The chain employs TRBV3-1 (or the pseudogene TRBV3-2) and TRBJ2-7; D gene uncertain. Trimming removed 1 base at V and 5 bases at J, with 6 bases between. Germline lookup yields CDR1 LGHDT and CDR2 YNNKEL (reference sequence). The CDR3 totals 12 residues. This CDR3 reads CASSQVADEQYF. CDR3 in DNA: TGTGCCAGCAGCCAAGTCGCAGACGAGCAGTACTTC.

This clone showed up just a few times. The chain recombines TRBV5-4 with TRBJ1-1; the match to TRBD1 covers 8 bases. The germline gives CDR1 SGHNT, CDR2 YYREEE (reference sequence). The CDR3 covers 16 residues. Losses at the gene ends were 3 bases for V and 2 bases for J; bases not matched to a gene: 9. The CDR3 reads CASSWTPAGGNTEAFF. The CDR3 nucleotides read TGTGCCAGCAGCTGGACTCCAGCAGGGGGCAACACTGAAGCTTTCTTT.

The J gene is TRBJ2-5, the V gene TRBV2, with 10 bases matching TRBD2. Germline loops: CDR1 SNHLY, CDR2 FYNNEI. CDR3 length equals 14 residues. The V and J ends lost 6 bases and 7 bases, in that order; junction bases with no gene match: 8. CDR3 DNA sequence: TGTGCCAGCAGGGCTAGCGGGGGATTGGGGACCCAGTACTTC. It specifies CASRASGGLGTQYF.

This chain uses TRBV30 with TRBJ1-1; TRBD1 aligns across 9 bases. Germline-derived CDR1 and CDR2 are GTSNPN and SVGIG (reference sequence). The CDR3 runs to 14 residues. J gave up 3 bases and V 5 bases, and 7 bases lay outside the gene matches. The CDR3 bases are TGTGCCTGGGGGGCTGGACAGGGGCACACTGAAGCTTTCTTT. Its protein is CAWGAGQGHTEAFF.

This clone was recorded once. This chain links TRBV24-1 with TRBJ2-7, with a tentative D call TRBD1 (6 bases). The CDR3 sequence is 13 residues long. The germline CDR1 and CDR2 sequences are KGHDR and SFDVKD. The germline V and J ends were trimmed by 5 bases and 4 bases, with 11 bases remaining between them. In DNA form, the CDR3 reads TGTGCCACCAGTGGTACAGGGAGTTACGAGCAGTACTTC. This encodes CATSGTGSYEQYF.

This clone has a single count. The rearrangement uses TRBV13 and TRBJ1-1, with D perhaps matching TRBD1 (5 bases). V lost 5 bases, J lost 1 base, and 11 bases lay in between. Germline values: CDR1 PRHDT, CDR2 FYEKMQ (reference sequence). This CDR3 has 14 amino acids. For the CDR3, the DNA is TGTGCCAGCAGCCCTATTCAGGGGAACACTGAAGCTTTCTTT. Translating gives CASSPIQGNTEAFF. Full variable domain (missing parts from reference TRBV13 and TRBJ1-1): AAGVIQSPRHLIKEKRETATLKCYPIPRHDTVYWYQQGPGQDPQFLISFYEKMQSDKGSIPDRFSAQQFSDYHSELNMSSLELGDSALYFCASSPIQGNTEAFFGQGTRLTVV.

The chain joins TRBV29-1 to TRBJ2-1; no clear D gene. Germline lookup yields CDR1 SQVTM and CDR2 ANQGSEA. Trimming left V 5 bases short and J 9 bases short, with 17 bases between. This CDR3 contains 13 residues. The CDR3 DNA reads TGCAGCGTTTCATCCCCTAAGTTCGGTGAGCAGTTCTTC. This sequence encodes CSVSSPKFGEQFF.

DNA of the CDR3: TGTGCCAGTAGTAAAGACAGGTTCTATGGCTACACCTTC. Translated: CASSKDRFYGYTF. J is TRBJ1-2 and V is TRBV19; D may be TRBD1 (6 bases). Trimming stripped 4 bases from V and 4 bases from J, with 10 bases between. The CDR3 contains 13 residues. Germline V gene lookup returns CDR1 LNHDA and CDR2 SQIVND (reference sequence).

The chain has TRBV6-5 and TRBJ1-3; TRBD1 matches at 8 bases. In germline, CDR1 is MNHEY, CDR2 SVGAGI. The CDR3 is 14 residues long. V shed 6 bases and J 4 bases; nucleotides not matched to a gene: 5. The chain's CDR3 is CASSPNRGGNTIYF. The CDR3 DNA is TGTGCCAGCAGCCCCAACAGGGGGGGAAACACCATATATTTT.

V usage is TRBV14 and J usage is TRBJ2-5; 13 bases agree with TRBD2. V gave up 9 bases and J gave up 5 bases; unmatched junction bases: 6. The germline gives CDR1 SGHDN, CDR2 FVKESK. This CDR3 spans 14 amino acids. Here the CDR3 DNA reads TGTGCCAGTGGACTAGCGGGAGTCCGGGAGACCCAGTACTTC. Amino acids: CASGLAGVRETQYF.

The chain uses TRBV19 and TRBJ1-2; maybe TRBD1 (6 bases). Trimming took off 4 bases at V and 4 bases at J, with 13 bases between the two ends. Per germline, CDR1 LNHDA and CDR2 SQIVND (reference sequence). This CDR3 has 14 residues. The CDR3: CASSKTGTPYGYTF. For the CDR3, the DNA is TGTGCCAGTAGTAAAACCGGGACACCCTATGGCTACACCTTC.

The CDR3 bases are TGTGCCAGCAGTGCTACAGGGAGAGGGAACAATCAGCCCCAGCATTTT. The encoded protein is CASSATGRGNNQPQHF. The rearrangement uses TRBV6-1 and TRBJ1-5; D might be TRBD1 (6 bases). The CDR3 has 16 residues. V was cut by 4 bases and J by 3 bases, with 16 bases left in between. Germline CDR1 and CDR2: MNHNS and SASEGT.

The chain carries TRBV27 and TRBJ2-3, with TRBD1 matching over 12 bases. This CDR3 has 17 residues. V lost 3 bases and J lost 4; bases outside the gene matches: 8. Looked up from germline, CDR1 is MNHEY and CDR2 is SMNVEV (reference sequence). The CDR3 DNA is TGTGCCAGCAGTTTGGCCGGGACAGGGGGCAGGGCAGATACGCAGTATTTT. Its translation is CASSLAGTGGRADTQYF.

V gene TRBV3-1 (or the pseudogene TRBV3-2) combines with J gene TRBJ2-5, with TRBD2 identical over 9 bases. Germline CDR1 is LGHDT and CDR2 is YNNKEL (reference sequence). The CDR3 is 17 residues long. V shed 2 bases and J 5 bases; nucleotides not matched to a gene: 12. CDR3 amino acids: CASSQWGAGGGDETQYF. The CDR3 coding sequence is TGTGCCAGCAGCCAATGGGGAGCGGGAGGAGGTGATGAGACCCAGTACTTC.

The CDR3 DNA follows: TGTGCCAGCAGTCAGACAGGGGGTGATGAGCAGTACTTC. It specifies CASSQTGGDEQYF. J is TRBJ2-7 and V is TRBV12-3 or TRBV12-4, with TRBD1 identical over 9 bases. V shed 5 bases, J shed 7 bases, and the junction held 6 bases outside the gene matches. The CDR3 contains 13 residues.

The chain carries TRBV19 and TRBJ2-6, with a possible D match to TRBD2 (7 bases). Trimming left V 9 bases short and J 4 bases short, with 16 bases between. The CDR3 is made up of 15 amino acids. CDR1 is LNHDA and CDR2 is SQIVND in the germline V gene (reference sequence). The CDR3 DNA is TGTGCCAGCGGGGGGCCTTGGGAAGGGGCCAACGTCCTGACTTTC. This translates into CASGGPWEGANVLTF.

The chain links TRBV20-1 to TRBJ2-5, with D perhaps TRBD1 (5 bases). CDR3 size: 12 residues. V was clipped by 3 bases and J by 1 base, with 6 bases between them. CDR1 and CDR2 (germline): DFQATT, SNEGSKA (reference sequence). CDR3 amino acids: CSASRGQETQYF. For the CDR3, the DNA is TGCAGTGCTAGTAGGGGCCAAGAGACCCAGTACTTC.

The chain uses TRBV20-1 and TRBJ1-2; D is ambiguous. Trimming took 5 bases from V and 2 from J, leaving 6 bases between them. The CDR3 contains 11 residues. The V gene's germline CDR1 is DFQATT and CDR2 SNEGSKA (reference sequence). The CDR3 nucleotides are TGCAGTGCTGTCAGAAACTATGGCTACACCTTC. Translating it yields CSAVRNYGYTF.

The DNA for the CDR3 is TGTGCCAGCAGCGTCCAGGGGCACAATGAGCAGTTCTTC. Amino acids: CASSVQGHNEQFF. The chain carries TRBV9 and TRBJ2-1; TRBD1 might be the D (6 bases). Germline V CDR1 and CDR2: SGDLS, YYNGEE. V lost 2 bases to trimming and J lost 5 bases, with 8 bases between them. The CDR3 sequence is 13 residues long. The full variable domain, completed using reference TRBV9 and TRBJ2-1, is DSGVTQTPKHLITATGQRVTLRCSPRSGDLSVYWYQQSLDQGLQFLIQYYNGEERAKGNILERFSAQQFPDLHSELNLSSLELGDSALYFCASSVQGHNEQFFGPGTRLTVL.

The chain links TRBV6-1 to TRBJ2-1; 12 nucleotides agree with TRBD2. V gave up 3 bases and J gave up 2 bases; unmatched junction bases: 2. Germline CDR1 and CDR2: MNHNS and SASEGT. CDR3 length: 16 amino acids. The CDR3 nucleotides read TGTGCCAGCAGTGACCGACTAGCGGGAGCCTACAATGAGCAGTTCTTC. It specifies CASSDRLAGAYNEQFF.

Here the CDR3 DNA reads TGCAGTGCTAGTTCGGGACAGAGTTGGGACGAGCAGTACTTC. It encodes CSASSGQSWDEQYF. V is TRBV20-1 and J is TRBJ2-7; 7 bases match TRBD1. Trimming cost V 3 bases and J 5 bases; bases outside gene matches: 10. The CDR3 contains 14 residues. In germline, CDR1 is DFQATT, CDR2 SNEGSKA (reference sequence).